A single sample gave rise to the 9 T cell receptor beta chains below, sequenced in a study of T cells in Graves' hyperthyroidism and ophthalmopathy. Amplification of TCR beta CDR3 regions was performed using RNA transcripts as template. Researchers ran a first-round RT-PCR on the TCR CDR3 using the HTBI primer set. Each CDR3 protein gets one entry after TCRdb re-called the multiplex PCR reads with MiXCR. The table includes about 640,000 distinct CDR3 sequences, roughly 20% detected once. Material: blood. These receptors were obtained from a young man with Graves' ophthalmopathy.

The sample holds many counts of this clonotype. J is TRBJ1-2 and V is TRBV3-1, with TRBD1 identical over 12 bases. Losses at the gene ends were 4 bases for V and 2 bases for J; bases not matched to a gene: 8. CDR1 and CDR2 from the germline V gene are LGHDT and YNNKEL (reference sequence). The CDR3 runs 17 residues. The CDR3 coding sequence is TGTGCCAGCAGCCCACCGGGACAGGGGGCGCTCAACTATGGCTACACCTTC. Translated: CASSPPGQGALNYGYTF.

This clonotype was picked up a small number of times. CDR3 in amino acids: CSAYGQGGEETQYF. The CDR3 coding sequence is TGCAGTGCTTATGGACAGGGAGGGGAAGAGACCCAGTACTTC. This chain links TRBV20-1 with TRBJ2-5; D perhaps matches TRBD1 (8 bases). The CDR3 length is 14 residues. In germline, CDR1 is DFQATT, CDR2 SNEGSKA (reference sequence). The V gene lost 5 bases and the J gene lost 3 bases, with 16 bases spanning the gap.

Note on this clonotype: The DNA is left out, because the CDR3 cannot be placed on it with certainty; the CDR3 is given as TCRdb lists it. This chain connects TRBV12-3 or TRBV12-4 to TRBJ1-1; the table's D call, TRBD1, was not checked against the DNA. The CDR3 length is 22 residues, termini included. CDR3 sequence reads: CASSLDRGNIQYFGAGNTEAFF.

This clonotype was counted many times. V is TRBV7-3 and J is TRBJ2-3; 10 bases are shared with TRBD2. In germline, CDR1 is SGHTA, CDR2 FQGTGA. CDR3 size: 19 residues. V gave up 0 bases and J gave up 5 bases; unmatched junction bases: 14. The CDR3 DNA reads as TGTGCCAGCAGCTTAACAGGTCGTGGCCTAGCGGGAGTGAAAGATACGCAGTATTTT. Protein product: CASSLTGRGLAGVKDTQYF.

The rearrangement links TRBV5-6 to TRBJ2-2; no definite D call. The CDR3 is 16 amino acids. The V and J ends lost 0 bases and 5 bases respectively, with 14 bases between them. Per germline, CDR1 SGHDT and CDR2 YYEEEE. CDR3: CASSLADSKLTGELFF. The DNA for the CDR3 is TGTGCCAGCAGCTTGGCTGACTCGAAGCTTACCGGGGAGCTGTTTTTT.

The rearrangement links TRBV4-3 to TRBJ2-1; TRBD2 aligns across 9 bases. Trimming cost V 0 bases and J 6 bases; bases outside gene matches: 6. Germline CDR1 and CDR2: LGHNA and YSLEER. The CDR3 covers 16 residues. The CDR3: CASSQDLAGWGNEQFF. The CDR3 bases are TGCGCCAGCAGCCAAGACCTAGCGGGATGGGGCAATGAGCAGTTCTTC.

To note about this clonotype: A much larger clone sits a single nucleotide away, making a read error possible. The chain employs TRBV5-1 and TRBJ2-1; D is ambiguous. Germline V gene lookup returns CDR1 SGHRS and CDR2 YFSETQ. There are 14 residues in the CDR3. CDR3 nucleotides: TGTACCAGCAGCTTGGGATCCAGCCCCAATGAGCAGTTCTTC. Protein product: CTSSLGSSPNEQFF.

This clonotype was picked up a small number of times. CDR3 in DNA: TGTGCCAGCAGTTTAGATTGGGAGAACACCGGGGAGCTGTTTTTT. Translating gives CASSLDWENTGELFF. V and J are TRBV28 and TRBJ2-2; no definite D call. Germline CDR1 reads MDHEN; CDR2 reads SYDVKM. There are 15 residues in the CDR3. V was pared by 2 bases and J by 1 base, with 8 bases between.

A note on this clonotype: A much more abundant neighbour one base away suggests this may be a read error. The V call is TRBV20-1, the J call TRBJ1-2; weak D call: TRBD1 (6 bases). The CDR3 is 16 residues long. The germline gives CDR1 DFQATT, CDR2 SNEGSKA (reference sequence). The CDR3 spells CSARDITGQQNYGHTF. In nucleotides, the CDR3 is TGCAGTGCTAGAGATATTACAGGACAGCAGAACTATGGCCACACCTTC.